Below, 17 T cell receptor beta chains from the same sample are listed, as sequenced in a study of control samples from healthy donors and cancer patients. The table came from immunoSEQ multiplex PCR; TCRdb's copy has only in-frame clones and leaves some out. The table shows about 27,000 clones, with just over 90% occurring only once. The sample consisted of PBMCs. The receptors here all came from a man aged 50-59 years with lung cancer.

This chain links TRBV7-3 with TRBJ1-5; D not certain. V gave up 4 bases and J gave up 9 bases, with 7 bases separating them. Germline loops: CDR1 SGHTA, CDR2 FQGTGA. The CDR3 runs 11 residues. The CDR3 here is CASSSEWPQHF. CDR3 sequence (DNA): TGTGCCAGCAGCTCTGAGTGGCCCCAGCATTTT.

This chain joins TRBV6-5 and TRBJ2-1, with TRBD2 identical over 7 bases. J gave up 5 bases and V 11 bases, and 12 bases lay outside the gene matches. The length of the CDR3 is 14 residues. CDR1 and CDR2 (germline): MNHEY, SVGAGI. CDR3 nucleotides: TGTGCCGTTGGGAGGGATCGACTAAACAATGAGCAGTTCTTC. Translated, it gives CAVGRDRLNNEQFF.

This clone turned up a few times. The DNA for the CDR3 is TGTGCCAGCAGCTTAAGGGGGTCCTCGAACACTGAAGCTTTCTTT. It yields the protein CASSLRGSSNTEAFF. The rearrangement joins TRBV13 to TRBJ1-1, with D tentatively TRBD1 (6 bases). V lost 2 bases to trimming and J lost 1 base, with 11 bases between them. The CDR3 covers 15 residues. Germline V gene lookup returns CDR1 PRHDT and CDR2 FYEKMQ (reference sequence).

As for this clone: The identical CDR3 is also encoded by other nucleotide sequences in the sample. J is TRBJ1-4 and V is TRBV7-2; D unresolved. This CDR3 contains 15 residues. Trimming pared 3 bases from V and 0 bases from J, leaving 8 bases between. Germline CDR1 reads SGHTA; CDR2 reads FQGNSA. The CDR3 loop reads CASSFQGTTNEKLFF. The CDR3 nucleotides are TGTGCCAGCAGCTTTCAAGGGACAACTAATGAAAAACTGTTTTTT.

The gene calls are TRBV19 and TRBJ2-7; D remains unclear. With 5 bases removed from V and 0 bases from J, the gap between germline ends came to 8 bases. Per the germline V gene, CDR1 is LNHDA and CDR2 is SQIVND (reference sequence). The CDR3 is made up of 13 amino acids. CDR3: CASSRASSYEQYF. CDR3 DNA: TGTGCCAGTAGTCGGGCCTCCTCCTACGAGCAGTACTTC. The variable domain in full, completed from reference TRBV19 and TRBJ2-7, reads DGGITQSPKYLFRKEGQNVTLSCEQNLNHDAMYWYRQDPGQGLRLIYYSQIVNDFQKGDIAEGYSVSREKKESFPLTVTSAQKNPTAFYLCASSRASSYEQYFGPGTRLTVT.

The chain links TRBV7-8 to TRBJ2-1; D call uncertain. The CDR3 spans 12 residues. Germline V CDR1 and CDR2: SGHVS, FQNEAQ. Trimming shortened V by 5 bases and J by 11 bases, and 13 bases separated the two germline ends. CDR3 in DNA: TGTGCCAGCAGCCTAAGTCAGGTCCAGCAGTTCTTC. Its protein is CASSLSQVQQFF.

In DNA, the CDR3 is TGTGCCAGCGGGAGGGGGAACACCGGGGAGCTGTTTTTT. This translates into CASGRGNTGELFF. J is TRBJ2-2 and V is TRBV6-5; 7 nucleotides match TRBD2. V lost 8 bases, J lost 1 base, and 1 base stayed unmatched. Germline CDR1 is MNHEY and CDR2 is SVGAGI. The CDR3 is 13 amino acids.

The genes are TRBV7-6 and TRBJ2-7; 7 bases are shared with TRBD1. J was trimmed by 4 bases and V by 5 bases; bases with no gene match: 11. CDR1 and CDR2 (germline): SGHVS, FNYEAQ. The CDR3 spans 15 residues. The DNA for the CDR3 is TGTGCCAGCAGCACGAGGACCGGGACAGAGTACGAGCAGTACTTC. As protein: CASSTRTGTEYEQYF.

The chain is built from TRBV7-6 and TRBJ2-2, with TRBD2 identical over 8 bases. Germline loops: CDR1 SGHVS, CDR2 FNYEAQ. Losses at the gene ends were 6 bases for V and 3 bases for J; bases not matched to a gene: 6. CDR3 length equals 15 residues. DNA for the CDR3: TGTGCCAGCAGGGCGGGGGGACTCGACACCGGGGAGCTGTTTTTT. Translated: CASRAGGLDTGELFF.

In nucleotides, the CDR3 is TGTGCCAGCAGCTTAAACCAGGCAGGGGCGAACACTGAAGCTTTCTTT. It codes for CASSLNQAGANTEAFF. The J gene is TRBJ1-1, the V gene TRBV7-2; tentatively, D is TRBD1 (6 bases). V was cut by 2 bases and J by 1 base, with 14 bases left in between. The length of the CDR3 is 16 residues. Germline-derived CDR1 and CDR2 are SGHTA and FQGNSA.

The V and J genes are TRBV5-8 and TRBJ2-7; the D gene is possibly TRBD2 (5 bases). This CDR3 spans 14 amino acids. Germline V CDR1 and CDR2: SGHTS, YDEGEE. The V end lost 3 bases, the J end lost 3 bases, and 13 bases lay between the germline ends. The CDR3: CASSSAVGYYEQYF. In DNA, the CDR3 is TGTGCCAGCAGCTCAGCGGTGGGGTACTACGAGCAGTACTTC.

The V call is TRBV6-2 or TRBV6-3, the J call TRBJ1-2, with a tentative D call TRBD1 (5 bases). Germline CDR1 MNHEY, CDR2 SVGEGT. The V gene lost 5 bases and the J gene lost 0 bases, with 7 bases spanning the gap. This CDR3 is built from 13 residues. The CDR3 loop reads CASSLGPNYGYTF. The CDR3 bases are TGTGCCAGCAGTCTGGGACCTAACTATGGCTACACCTTC.

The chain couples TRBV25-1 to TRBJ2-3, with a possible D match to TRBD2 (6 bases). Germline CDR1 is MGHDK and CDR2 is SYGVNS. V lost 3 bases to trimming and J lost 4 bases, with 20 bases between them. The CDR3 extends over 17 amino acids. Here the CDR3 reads CASSDNVGAGYSDTQYF. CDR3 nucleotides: TGTGCCAGCAGTGATAACGTCGGGGCGGGATATTCAGATACGCAGTATTTT.

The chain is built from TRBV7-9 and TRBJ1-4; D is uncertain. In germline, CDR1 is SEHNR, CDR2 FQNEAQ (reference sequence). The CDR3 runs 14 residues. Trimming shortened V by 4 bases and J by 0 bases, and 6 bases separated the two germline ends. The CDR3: CASSYRATNEKLFF. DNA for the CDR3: TGTGCCAGCAGCTACCGGGCAACTAATGAAAAACTGTTTTTT.

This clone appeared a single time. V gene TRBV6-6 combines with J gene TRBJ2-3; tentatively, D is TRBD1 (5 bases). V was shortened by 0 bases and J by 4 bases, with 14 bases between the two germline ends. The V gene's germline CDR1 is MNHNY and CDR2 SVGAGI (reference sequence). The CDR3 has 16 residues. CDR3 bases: TGTGCCAGCAGTTACTCAACCAGGGCGGCGGCAGATACGCAGTATTTT. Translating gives CASSYSTRAAADTQYF.

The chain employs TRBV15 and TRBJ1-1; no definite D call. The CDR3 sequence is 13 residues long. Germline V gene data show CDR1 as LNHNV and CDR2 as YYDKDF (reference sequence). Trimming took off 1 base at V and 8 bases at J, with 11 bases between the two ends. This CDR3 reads CATSRGSRLEAFF. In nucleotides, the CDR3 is TGTGCCACCAGCAGAGGTTCTCGGCTCGAAGCTTTCTTT.

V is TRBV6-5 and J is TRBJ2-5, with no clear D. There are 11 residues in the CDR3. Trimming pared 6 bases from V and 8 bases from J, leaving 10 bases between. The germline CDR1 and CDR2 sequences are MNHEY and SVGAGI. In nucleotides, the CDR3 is TGTGCCAGCAGCTTGAAGGAAACCCAGTACTTC. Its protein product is CASSLKETQYF.